This is a list of T cell receptor beta chains from one sample in a study of T cell clonotyping in hematopoietic cell transplantation. Using immunoSEQ multiplex PCR, the repertoire was profiled, and TCRdb retains in-frame clones only, with some absent. The sample records around 12,000 clones, 40% to 60% being singletons. Sequenced sample: peripheral blood mononuclear cells. The receptors originated from a man in his fifties or sixties in good health. Some clones in this sample may be carry-over from other donors' samples. CDR3s include the opening cysteine and the closing phenylalanine or tryptophan. The D gene is left open where the match is weak. Not every row has a clone size; where given, it reads once, few, many or a size class.

v_call,d_call,j_call,clone_size,cdr3_aa,cdr3_nt
TRBV29-1,NA,TRBJ2-1,NA,CSAQLNNEQFF,TGCAGCGCCCAGCTAAACAATGAGCAGTTCTTC
TRBV6-6,NA,TRBJ2-7,few,CASSYSEGANEQYF,TGTGCCAGCAGTTACTCGGAGGGGGCAAACGAGCAGTACTTC
TRBV25-1,NA,TRBJ1-3,NA,CASILGNTIYF,TGTGCCAGCATTCTTGGAAACACCATATATTTT
TRBV6-5,NA,TRBJ1-6,few,CASSYLGAVSPLHF,TGTGCCAGCAGTTACTTGGGGGCGGTTTCACCCCTCCACTTT
TRBV27,NA,TRBJ2-7,NA,CASSPSTHEQYF,TGTGCCAGCAGCCCTAGCACGCACGAGCAGTACTTC
TRBV10-3,NA,TRBJ1-3,NA,CAITEGNTIYF,TGTGCCATCACCGAAGGGAACACCATATATTTT
TRBV30,NA,TRBJ1-1,NA,CAWSIHETDREAFF,TGTGCCTGGAGCATACATGAGACCGACCGTGAAGCTTTCTTT
TRBV6-1,NA,TRBJ1-2,NA,CASLTGLYGYTF,TGTGCCAGCCTCACCGGGCTCTATGGCTACACCTTC
TRBV29-1,NA,TRBJ2-1,NA,CSVALGLPPWGEQFF,TGCAGCGTTGCGTTGGGGCTTCCCCCGTGGGGTGAGCAGTTCTTC
TRBV5-6,NA,TRBJ2-2,NA,CASSLANPYTYANTGELFF,TGTGCCAGCAGCTTGGCCAACCCATATACCTACGCGAACACCGGGGAGCTGTTTTTT
TRBV6-5,NA,TRBJ1-2,few,CASSYGGRGYGYTF,TGTGCCAGCAGTTACGGCGGCAGGGGCTATGGCTACACCTTC
TRBV21-1,NA,TRBJ1-5,few,CASSAQPQHF,TGTGCCAGCTCGGCCCAGCCCCAGCATTTT
TRBV11-3,NA,TRBJ2-1,NA,CASSLVRGGGEQFF,TGTGCCAGCAGCTTAGTTCGCGGTGGAGGTGAGCAGTTCTTC
TRBV2,NA,TRBJ1-1,few,CASSEALPGNTEAFF,TGTGCCAGCAGTGAAGCGCTTCCTGGGAACACTGAAGCTTTCTTT
TRBV10-3,TRBD1,TRBJ2-6,few,CAIRTGTGASSGANVLTF,TGTGCCATCAGGACCGGGACAGGGGCATCTAGTGGGGCCAACGTCCTGACTTTC
TRBV28,TRBD1,TRBJ1-2,NA,CAILTGQGPYGYTF,TGTGCTATATTAACGGGACAGGGGCCCTATGGCTACACCTTC
TRBV4-1,NA,TRBJ2-1,once,CASSFSGGNEQFF,TGCGCCAGCAGCTTTAGTGGAGGCAATGAGCAGTTCTTC
TRBV19,NA,TRBJ1-5,NA,CASSMRAGGQPQHF,TGTGCCAGTAGTATGCGGGCAGGTGGTCAGCCCCAGCATTTT
TRBV10-1,NA,TRBJ2-3,NA,CASSDPTRTQYF,TGCGCCAGCAGTGATCCCACTCGTACGCAGTATTTT
TRBV29-1,NA,TRBJ1-1,NA,CSVVGVGAFF,TGCAGCGTTGTCGGGGTGGGGGCTTTCTTT
TRBV5-1,NA,TRBJ1-5,few,CASSFSADQPQHF,TGCGCCAGCAGCTTTTCCGCCGATCAGCCCCAGCATTTT
TRBV5-8,TRBD2,TRBJ2-1,NA,CASSLAGLRGAAGNEQFF,TGTGCCAGCAGCTTGGCGGGGTTGCGGGGGGCGGCGGGCAATGAGCAGTTCTTC
TRBV7-2,NA,TRBJ1-2,large,CASSLNRQPNYGYTF,TGTGCCAGCAGCTTGAACCGACAGCCGAACTATGGCTACACCTTC
TRBV6-6,NA,TRBJ2-7,few,CASSTGFNEQYF,TGTGCCAGCAGTACGGGGTTCAACGAGCAGTACTTC
TRBV27,NA,TRBJ1-2,NA,CASSGGSSDNYGYTF,TGTGCCAGCAGTGGAGGAAGTAGCGATAACTATGGCTACACCTTC
TRBV19,NA,TRBJ1-5,NA,CASSIGGNQPQHF,TGTGCCAGTAGTATCGGCGGGAATCAGCCCCAGCATTTT
TRBV6-1,NA,TRBJ2-3,NA,CASSEGPDTDTQYF,TGTGCCAGCAGTGAGGGACCCGACACAGATACGCAGTATTTT
TRBV6-1,NA,TRBJ1-5,NA,CASSEFQGSNQPQHF,TGTGCCAGCAGTGAATTTCAGGGAAGCAATCAGCCCCAGCATTTT
TRBV19,NA,TRBJ2-7,few,CASRLANEGEQYF,TGTGCCAGCCGTCTAGCGAATGAAGGGGAGCAGTACTTC
TRBV7-9,NA,TRBJ2-7,few,CASSSSQDSSPYEQYF,TGTGCCAGCAGCTCTAGTCAGGACTCTTCCCCCTACGAGCAGTACTTC
TRBV7-6,NA,TRBJ2-5,NA,CASSPSNGYQETQYF,TGTGCCAGCAGCCCGAGTAACGGGTACCAAGAGACCCAGTACTTC
TRBV9,NA,TRBJ2-2,NA,CASSVAPQAYGELFF,TGTGCCAGCAGCGTAGCCCCCCAGGCCTACGGGGAGCTGTTTTTT
TRBV30,TRBD1,TRBJ1-4,NA,CAWSIQGGDEKLFF,TGTGCCTGGAGTATCCAGGGGGGGGATGAAAAACTGTTTTTT
TRBV5-4,TRBD1,TRBJ2-7,once,CASSRPGQTYEQYF,TGTGCCAGCAGCCGTCCGGGACAGACCTACGAGCAGTACTTC
TRBV2,NA,TRBJ1-6,few,CASRGVTGFSRNSPLHF,TGTGCCAGCAGGGGAGTGACCGGGTTCTCTAGAAATTCACCCCTCCACTTT
TRBV9,NA,TRBJ2-7,NA,CASSVGEGYEQYF,TGTGCCAGCAGCGTAGGTGAGGGGTACGAGCAGTACTTC
TRBV14,NA,TRBJ2-5,few,CASSQARISGRETQYF,TGTGCCAGCAGCCAAGCCCGGATCTCGGGTAGGGAGACCCAGTACTTC
TRBV6-1,NA,TRBJ2-5,NA,CASSELVGAGGETQYF,TGTGCCAGCAGTGAACTCGTGGGAGCCGGAGGAGAGACCCAGTACTTC
TRBV6-5,TRBD2,TRBJ2-1,NA,CASTDPSGNNEQFF,TGTGCCAGCACCGATCCTAGCGGCAACAATGAGCAGTTCTTC
TRBV5-6,NA,TRBJ1-1,NA,CASGVAGRNTEAFF,TGTGCCAGCGGAGTAGCCGGACGGAACACTGAAGCTTTCTTT
TRBV4-1,TRBD1,TRBJ1-2,NA,CASSLSGEGANYGYTF,TGCGCCAGCAGCCTCTCAGGGGAGGGGGCAAACTATGGCTACACCTTC
TRBV2,NA,TRBJ1-5,few,CASGTANQPQHF,TGTGCCAGCGGAACGGCGAATCAGCCCCAGCATTTT
TRBV19,NA,TRBJ1-1,few,CASSMGATQAFF,TGTGCCAGTAGTATGGGCGCCACCCAAGCTTTCTTT
TRBV28,NA,TRBJ2-5,few,CASSLRGTQYF,TGTGCCAGCAGTTTAAGAGGGACCCAGTACTTC
TRBV5-1,TRBD2,TRBJ2-5,NA,CASSPSGRAGQETQYF,TGCGCCAGCAGCCCCAGCGGGAGGGCCGGACAAGAGACCCAGTACTTC
TRBV10-3,NA,TRBJ1-1,few,CATIGQQNTEAFF,TGTGCCACAATAGGACAACAGAACACTGAAGCTTTCTTT
TRBV19,NA,TRBJ1-5,few,CASNGDKGDSNQPQHF,TGTGCCAGTAATGGGGATAAGGGGGATAGCAATCAGCCCCAGCATTTT
TRBV29-1,NA,TRBJ2-7,few,CSVFRGHEQYF,TGCAGCGTTTTCAGGGGCCACGAGCAGTACTTC
TRBV28,NA,TRBJ2-7,few,CASSFGGDHYEQYF,TGTGCCAGCAGTTTTGGAGGGGACCACTACGAGCAGTACTTC
TRBV5-6,NA,TRBJ2-3,NA,CASSRVADTQYF,TGTGCCAGCAGCAGGGTGGCAGATACGCAGTATTTT
TRBV13,TRBD1,TRBJ2-7,once,CASSFPTGLGEEQYF,TGTGCCAGCAGCTTTCCGACAGGGTTGGGAGAGGAGCAGTACTTC
TRBV30,TRBD1,TRBJ1-1,once,CAWSIPVRDSDTEAFF,TGTGCCTGGAGTATTCCCGTCCGGGACAGTGACACTGAAGCTTTCTTT
TRBV7-6,TRBD2,TRBJ2-7,few,CASSSLTSGYEQYF,TGTGCCAGCAGCTCCTTGACTAGCGGATACGAGCAGTACTTC
TRBV5-1,NA,TRBJ2-3,NA,CASSLGSTDTQYF,TGCGCCAGCAGCTTGGGTAGCACAGATACGCAGTATTTT
TRBV28,NA,TRBJ1-2,NA,CASSFHHADDDYGYTF,TGTGCCAGCAGTTTTCACCATGCGGACGATGACTATGGCTACACCTTC
TRBV6-6,TRBD1,TRBJ1-2,few,CASSYTRQGEGGYTF,TGTGCCAGCAGTTACACAAGACAGGGAGAAGGTGGCTACACCTTC
TRBV30,NA,TRBJ2-3,NA,CAWSTGIDTQYF,TGTGCCTGGAGTACAGGGATAGATACGCAGTATTTT
TRBV29-1,NA,TRBJ1-3,NA,CSVETGNRNTIYF,TGCAGCGTTGAAACGGGGAATCGAAACACCATATATTTT